The 27 T cell receptor beta chains below all came from one sample that was sequenced in a study of OX40 agonist ivuxolimab in advanced cancers. Measured with immunoSEQ multiplex PCR; TCRdb has only the in-frame clones, and not every one. The sample contains around 41,000 clones, nearly 90% of which appear only once. The specimen comprised CD4+ or CD8+ T cells sorted from blood, sampled in a trial of the OX40 agonist ivuxolimab. Receptors originate from an adult with an advanced solid tumor such as melanoma, head and neck, liver or kidney cancer.

In regard to this clone: Germline and junction disagree at one end, which may indicate a read error. CDR3 region: CASSPSGHSNNEQFF. CDR3 nucleotides: TGTGCCAGCAGCCCTAGCGGACACTCCAACAATGAGCAGTTCTTC. This chain links TRBV7-2 with TRBJ2-1, with 7 bases that match TRBD2. The germline V gene encodes CDR1 SGHTA and CDR2 FQGNSA. The CDR3 sequence is 15 residues long.

The J gene is TRBJ2-1, the V gene TRBV11-3; the D gene is possibly TRBD1 (6 bases). The CDR3 is made up of 16 amino acids. The V end lost 0 bases, the J end lost 4 bases, and 13 bases lay between the germline ends. The germline V gene encodes CDR1 SGHNT and CDR2 YENEEA. As DNA, the CDR3 is TGTGCCAGCAGCTTAGATCAACAGGGAAGGTACAATGAGCAGTTCTTC. It is translated as CASSLDQQGRYNEQFF.

The chain links TRBV6-1 to TRBJ2-1; D not certain. CDR1 and CDR2 from the germline V gene are MNHNS and SASEGT. CDR3 size: 15 residues. V was cut by 2 bases and J by 7 bases, with 15 bases left in between. The CDR3 sequence: CASSEQIASGNEQFF. Here the CDR3 DNA reads TGTGCCAGCAGTGAACAGATTGCCTCCGGGAATGAGCAGTTCTTC.

This rearrangement joins TRBV28 to TRBJ1-2; D uncertain. The CDR3 spans 12 residues. Germline lookup yields CDR1 MDHEN and CDR2 SYDVKM. With 6 bases removed from V and 3 bases from J, the gap between germline ends came to 8 bases. CDR3 coding DNA: TGTGCCAGCAGATCTACGGACTATGGCTACACCTTC. This sequence encodes CASRSTDYGYTF.

The chain recombines TRBV6-5 with TRBJ2-5, with 10 bases lining up with TRBD1. Germline lookup yields CDR1 MNHEY and CDR2 SVGAGI. Unmatched junction bases numbered 4, after V lost 6 bases and J lost 3 bases. The CDR3 has 14 residues. CDR3: CASSPGTGEETQYF. CDR3 DNA sequence: TGTGCCAGCAGCCCCGGGACAGGGGAAGAGACCCAGTACTTC.

The chain is built from TRBV7-2 and TRBJ2-7; D unclear. With 5 bases removed from V and 6 bases from J, the gap between germline ends came to 11 bases. The germline gives CDR1 SGHTA, CDR2 FQGNSA. The CDR3 runs 12 residues. In DNA, the CDR3 is TGTGCCAGCAGCGCAGAGACGGGCGAGCAGTACTTC. Protein product: CASSAETGEQYF.

The chain combines TRBV2 with TRBJ2-1; a possible D gene is TRBD2 (7 bases). Germline CDR1 SNHLY, CDR2 FYNNEI. The CDR3 length is 14 residues. With 8 bases removed from V and 5 bases from J, the gap between germline ends came to 16 bases. CDR3 residues: CASEGGLANNEQFF. The CDR3 DNA is TGTGCCAGCGAGGGGGGGCTAGCGAACAATGAGCAGTTCTTC.

The J gene is TRBJ2-7, the V gene TRBV7-9; D may be TRBD2 (5 bases). CDR1 is SEHNR, CDR2 FQNEAQ, per germline (reference sequence). This CDR3 is built from 14 residues. Trimming stripped 5 bases from V and 8 bases from J, with 19 bases between. CDR3 in DNA: TGTGCCAGCAGCAGCCGGACTCCGGGCGGCAAGCAGTACTTC. It yields the protein CASSSRTPGGKQYF. Looking up the rest from reference TRBV7-9 and TRBJ2-7 gives the full variable domain: DTGVSQNPRHKITKRGQNVTFRCDPISEHNRLYWYRQTLGQGPEFLTYFQNEAQLEKSRLLSDRFSAERPKGSFSTLEIQRTEQGDSAMYLCASSSRTPGGKQYFGPGTRLTVT.

The V and J genes are TRBV7-8 and TRBJ2-7, with 7 bases fitting TRBD2. Trimming removed 4 bases from V and 0 bases from J; junction bases left unmatched: 3. Germline CDR1 reads SGHVS; CDR2 reads FQNEAQ. There are 14 residues in the CDR3. CDR3 DNA: TGTGCCAGCAGCTCAGCGGGGAGCTCCTACGAGCAGTACTTC. It specifies CASSSAGSSYEQYF.

The J gene is TRBJ1-5, the V gene TRBV2; no reliable D call. Germline V lookup: CDR1 SNHLY, CDR2 FYNNEI. The CDR3 sequence is 14 residues long. The V end was cut by 5 bases, the J end by 0 bases, with 8 bases between. The CDR3 loop is CASSTWDSNQPQHF. The CDR3 region has the DNA TGTGCCAGCAGTACATGGGATAGCAATCAGCCCCAGCATTTT.

This sequence joins TRBV7-3 and TRBJ2-7; D unclear. The CDR3 runs to 13 residues. Trimming cost V 1 base and J 0 bases, with 4 bases left between them. Germline CDR1 SGHTA, CDR2 FQGTGA. The CDR3 reads CASSLMSSYEQYF. The CDR3 bases are TGTGCCAGCAGCTTAATGAGCTCCTACGAGCAGTACTTC.

The chain links TRBV5-1 to TRBJ2-4; TRBD1 agrees at 7 bases. Trimming cost V 1 base and J 0 bases; bases outside gene matches: 7. CDR1 and CDR2 from the germline V gene are SGHRS and YFSETQ. This CDR3 has 17 amino acids. CDR3 sequence: CASSLLRQGSAKNIQYF. CDR3 nucleotides: TGCGCCAGCAGCTTGTTACGACAGGGCTCAGCCAAAAACATTCAGTACTTC. The variable domain in full, completed from reference TRBV5-1 and TRBJ2-4, reads KAGVTQTPRYLIKTRGQQVTLSCSPISGHRSVSWYQQTPGQGLQFLFEYFSETQRNKGNFPGRFSGRQFSNSRSEMNVSTLELGDSALYLCASSLLRQGSAKNIQYFGAGTRLSVL.

The V gene is TRBV27, the J gene TRBJ2-5; TRBD2 agrees at 7 bases. Germline V gene data show CDR1 as MNHEY and CDR2 as SMNVEV (reference sequence). Unmatched junction bases numbered 10, after V lost 4 bases and J lost 5 bases. The CDR3 has 15 residues. CDR3 protein: CASSSPLAGVETQYF. In DNA, the CDR3 is TGTGCCAGCAGTTCCCCCCTCGCGGGAGTGGAGACCCAGTACTTC.

The genes are TRBV30 and TRBJ2-5; no definite D call. The tail of the sequence fits TRBJ2-7 better, so the J call may be wrong. CDR3 length equals 11 residues. The germline gives CDR1 GTSNPN, CDR2 SVGIG (reference sequence). CDR3 nucleotides: TGTGCCTGGAGTGCCTTTCCCGAGCAGTACTTC. Translated: CAWSAFPEQYF.

The CDR3 DNA reads as TGTGCCAGCAGCTTGGGTGCCTCTCGGACCCACGAGCAGTACTTC. Residues: CASSLGASRTHEQYF. The genes are TRBV5-4 and TRBJ2-7; D is unresolved. This CDR3 comprises 15 residues. V gave up 0 bases and J gave up 5 bases, with 15 bases separating them. CDR1 and CDR2 from the germline V gene are SGHNT and YYREEE (reference sequence).

The V and J genes are TRBV5-1 and TRBJ1-1; no reliable D call. This CDR3 region has 13 residues. Germline values: CDR1 SGHRS, CDR2 YFSETQ. V was pared by 4 bases and J by 3 bases, with 10 bases between. CDR3 in amino acids: CASSVGFDTEAFF. The CDR3 nucleotides are TGCGCCAGCAGCGTGGGTTTCGACACTGAAGCTTTCTTT.

V is TRBV18 and J is TRBJ1-5, with no clear D. Deletions cut 4 bases from V and 0 bases from J, with 4 bases between. Germline V CDR1 and CDR2: KGHSH, LQKENI. The CDR3 covers 13 residues. CDR3 in amino acids: CASSLSSNQPQHF. Here the CDR3 DNA reads TGTGCCAGCTCACTTTCTAGCAATCAGCCCCAGCATTTT.

The V gene is TRBV7-8, the J gene TRBJ1-5, with unresolved D. Trimming left V 2 bases short and J 5 bases short, with 19 bases between. The CDR3 is 17 amino acids. Germline CDR1 and CDR2: SGHVS and FQNEAQ. The CDR3 nucleotides are TGTGCCAGCAGCTTATCGGGTCTCGGCAGACGAGATCAGCCCCAGCATTTT. Translated, it gives CASSLSGLGRRDQPQHF. Full variable domain (remainder filled in from reference TRBV7-8 and TRBJ1-5): GAGVSQSPRYKVAKRGQDVALRCDPISGHVSLFWYQQALGQGPEFLTYFQNEAQLDKSGLPSDRFFAERPEGSVSTLKIQRTQQEDSAVYLCASSLSGLGRRDQPQHFGDGTRLSIL.

This chain uses TRBV14 with TRBJ2-5; a weak D match, TRBD2 (6 bases). The V end lost 1 base, the J end lost 4 bases, and 16 bases lay between the germline ends. The CDR3 covers 16 residues. Germline loops: CDR1 SGHDN, CDR2 FVKESK. The DNA of the CDR3 is TGTGCCAGCAGCCAAGTTCGGTTGACGGAGGGAGAGACCCAGTACTTC. Translation: CASSQVRLTEGETQYF.

The CDR3 coding sequence is TGCGCCAGCAGCTTGCGTCGAGACTCTGGAAACACCATATATTTT. It codes for CASSLRRDSGNTIYF. The V and J genes are TRBV5-1 and TRBJ1-3; D not certain. The CDR3 has 15 residues. Trimming took off 1 base at V and 0 bases at J, with 8 bases between the two ends. Germline values: CDR1 SGHRS, CDR2 YFSETQ.

The gene calls are TRBV23-1 and TRBJ2-3; D assignment may be TRBD1 or TRBD2 (5 bases each). TRBV23-1 is labeled an ORF, and its function is uncertain. The CDR3 spans 16 residues. Trimming stripped 0 bases from V and 4 bases from J, with 14 bases between. The chain's CDR3 is CASSQSGAGVADTQYF. Written as DNA, the CDR3 is TGCGCCAGCAGTCAATCCGGGGCCGGGGTGGCAGATACGCAGTATTTT.

The chain recombines TRBV4-1 with TRBJ1-5, with D unclear. V dropped 1 base and J dropped 6 bases, with 10 bases sitting between them. The germline V gene has CDR1 MGHRA and CDR2 YSYEKL. The CDR3 contains 14 residues. CDR3 in amino acids: CASSQAGAVQPQHF. In DNA form, the CDR3 reads TGCGCCAGCAGCCAAGCGGGCGCAGTTCAGCCCCAGCATTTT.

The V and J genes are TRBV4-1 and TRBJ2-7; 7 bases align to TRBD1. V dropped 2 bases and J dropped 4; count of bases not matched to a gene: 11. The germline V gene encodes CDR1 MGHRA and CDR2 YSYEKL. This CDR3 has 16 amino acids. The CDR3 sequence: CASSQRTGQSNYEQYF. The CDR3 bases are TGCGCCAGCAGCCAACGGACGGGACAGTCAAATTACGAGCAGTACTTC.

A few counts support this clone. V is TRBV4-2 and J is TRBJ2-7; 7 nucleotides match TRBD2. The V gene's germline CDR1 is LGHNA and CDR2 YNFKEQ. The CDR3 is 16 amino acids. Trimming cost V 1 base and J 3 bases; bases outside gene matches: 9. This chain's CDR3 is CASSQVQGAGSYEQYF. The CDR3 DNA reads TGTGCCAGCAGCCAAGTCCAGGGAGCGGGGAGCTACGAGCAGTACTTC.

The chain recombines TRBV6-1 with TRBJ1-5; D gene unclear. The CDR3 extends over 15 amino acids. CDR1 and CDR2 (germline): MNHNS, SASEGT. The ends were cut back, 2 bases at V and 3 bases at J, with 11 bases in the middle. The CDR3 DNA follows: TGTGCCAGCAGTGAATTGGCAGGAGTCAATCAGCCCCAGCATTTT. It translates to CASSELAGVNQPQHF.

This chain connects TRBV11-2 to TRBJ2-2, with TRBD2 matching over 8 bases. CDR3 length equals 15 residues. Trimming at V came to 1 base and at J to 4 bases, leaving 2 bases not matched to a gene. Germline CDR1 reads SGHAT; CDR2 reads FQNNGV. The CDR3 sequence is CASSLVRGGTGELFF. The CDR3 region has the DNA TGTGCCAGCAGCTTAGTTCGGGGGGGCACCGGGGAGCTGTTTTTT.

The chain couples TRBV7-9 to TRBJ1-1, with TRBD1 identical over 7 bases. V lost 5 bases to trimming and J lost 7 bases; unmatched junction nucleotides: 13. The germline gives CDR1 SEHNR, CDR2 FQNEAQ (reference sequence). This CDR3 has 15 residues. Written as DNA, the CDR3 is TGTGCCAGCAGCCCGAGGGGACAGAGATGGATTGAAGCTTTCTTT. This codes for CASSPRGQRWIEAFF. Variable domain in full (rest from reference TRBV7-9 and TRBJ1-1): DTGVSQNPRHKITKRGQNVTFRCDPISEHNRLYWYRQTLGQGPEFLTYFQNEAQLEKSRLLSDRFSAERPKGSFSTLEIQRTEQGDSAMYLCASSPRGQRWIEAFFGQGTRLTVV.